The T cell receptor (beta chain) under discussion was sequenced for a study of T cell responses to AZD1222 COVID-19 vaccine. Clones were read by immunoSEQ multiplex PCR, and TCRdb kept only the in-frame ones, dropping some. The table has 110,000 or so clones, approximately 89% seen once. Trimming took 4 bases from V and 1 from J, leaving 10 bases between them. This CDR3 is built from 14 residues. CDR1 SNHLY and CDR2 FYNNEI come from the germline V gene. The specimen was peripheral blood, collected on day 0 of AZD1222 vaccination. This receptor was taken from an adult in good health. This chain uses TRBV2 with TRBJ1-1; tentative D call: TRBD1 (5 bases). The CDR3 nucleotides read TGTGCCAGCAGTGTGGCTGGGGGGAACACTGAAGCTTTCTTT. Protein sequence: CASSVAGGNTEAFF.